The clone carrying this T cell receptor (beta chain) was detected once. The germline V gene encodes CDR1 KGHDR and CDR2 SFDVKD. The CDR3 is 15 residues long. Losses at the gene ends were 4 bases for V and 4 bases for J; bases not matched to a gene: 4. The data are from a study of blood T cell repertoires in COVID-19. For the study at large: There were acute and convalescent COVID-19 samples, and they came from the United States, Italy and Spain. Sample material is recorded as cDNA or gDNA derived from T cells, B-cell-depleted T cells, or PBMCs.

In the original analysis: Estimates of nucleated cell counts were drawn from the amplification of reference gene primers. Assay used: immunoSEQ multiplex PCR; TCRdb lists only in-frame clones, some missing. For V, J and clone size, that table is used; D and trimming come from the DNA. Among 60,000 to 85,000 clones, approximately 78% were seen once, and the ten largest hold 15% to 20%. This TCR derives from a woman aged 55-70 years with acute or convalescent COVID-19. Sequences were obtained from peripheral blood. The J gene is TRBJ2-2, the V gene TRBV24-1; TRBD1 aligns across 8 bases. The DNA for the CDR3 is TGTGCCACCAGTGACTCTGGACAGGGCACCGGGGAGCTGTTTTTT. Amino acid sequence: CATSDSGQGTGELFF.